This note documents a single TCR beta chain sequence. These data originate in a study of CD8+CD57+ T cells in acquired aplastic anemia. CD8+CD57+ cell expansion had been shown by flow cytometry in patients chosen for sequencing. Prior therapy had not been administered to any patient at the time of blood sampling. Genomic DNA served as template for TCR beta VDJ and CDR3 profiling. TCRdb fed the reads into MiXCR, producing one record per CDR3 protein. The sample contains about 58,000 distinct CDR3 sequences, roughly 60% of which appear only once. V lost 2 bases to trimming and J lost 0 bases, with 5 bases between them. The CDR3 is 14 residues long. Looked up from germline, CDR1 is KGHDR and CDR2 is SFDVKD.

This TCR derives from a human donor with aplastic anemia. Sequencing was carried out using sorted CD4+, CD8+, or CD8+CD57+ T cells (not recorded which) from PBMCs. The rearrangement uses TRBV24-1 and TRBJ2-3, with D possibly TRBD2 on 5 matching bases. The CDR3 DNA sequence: TGTGCCACCAGTGATTGGACTAGCACAGATACGCAGTATTTT. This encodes CATSDWTSTDTQYF.